This T cell receptor beta chain was profiled in a study of T cells in Graves' hyperthyroidism and ophthalmopathy. Using RNA transcripts as the source, TCR beta CDR3 regions were amplified. Researchers ran a first-round RT-PCR on the TCR CDR3 using the HTBI primer set. TCRdb used MiXCR to reprocess the multiplex PCR reads, holding one entry per CDR3 protein. The data contain about 530,000 distinct CDR3 sequences, under 20% of them singletons. The CDR3 is made up of 17 amino acids. Germline CDR1 is MGHRA and CDR2 is YSYEKL. As to this clonotype: Its antigen remains unidentified.

General observations from the study: Model predictions of ophthalmopathy came a median around 6.5 months before onset.

This chain connects TRBV4-1 to TRBJ2-5, with TRBD1 matching 9 bases. The J call may be incorrect, as the DNA end agrees better with TRBJ2-1. The sequence came from a woman between 18 and 29 years old with Graves' ophthalmopathy. The sample comprised blood. DNA for the CDR3: TGCGCCAGCAGCCCAATTCCGGGACAGGGAATCCAAGAGACCCAGTTCTTC. Translation gives CASSPIPGQGIQETQFF.